The entry that follows covers one TCR beta chain sequence. Its antigen is not identified. This entry belongs to a study of early T cells in non-severe SARS-CoV-2 infection. At the level of the study: Alpha and beta chains were unpaired, from unsorted whole-blood bulk RNA. Points from the study as a whole: There was a bias toward anti-spike CD8 responses in VDJdb matching, which missed private and CD4 specificities.

CDR3 length: 12 amino acids. Trimming pared 4 bases from V and 8 bases from J, leaving 9 bases between. Germline V gene sequence: CDR1 SGHVS, CDR2 FNYEAQ. Attachment of unique molecular identifiers was made to individual cDNA molecules. Via MiXCR, TCRdb re-called the 5' RACE reads, giving one row per CDR3 protein. The sample holds over 7,500 distinct CDR3 sequences, about 5% seen once. The sample comprised whole blood. This clonotype was sampled from an adult who was a healthcare worker with PCR-confirmed SARS-CoV-2 infection or an uninfected control (not recorded which). The genes are TRBV7-6 and TRBJ2-1; no reliable D call. CDR3 loop: CASSYYGDEQFF. Here the CDR3 DNA reads TGTGCCAGCAGCTACTACGGCGATGAGCAGTTCTTC. The complete variable domain, with remaining parts taken from reference TRBV7-6 and TRBJ2-1, reads GAGVSQSPRYKVTKRGQDVALRCDPISGHVSLYWYRQALGQGPEFLTYFNYEAQQDKSGLPNDRFSAERPEGSISTLTIQRTEQRDSAMYRCASSYYGDEQFFGPGTRLTVL.